The clone carrying this T cell receptor (beta chain) was seen a handful of times. As yet, its antigen is unknown. This record belongs to a study of regulatory T cells in long-lasting Graves disease. Study-wide results and limits: The study found TRBV28, TRBJ1-2 and TRBJ2-5 favored in persistent disease.

The V gene's germline CDR1 is LNHDA and CDR2 SQIVND (reference sequence). This CDR3 is built from 13 residues. V lost 0 bases and J 6 bases, leaving 8 bases between the germline ends. Building of the TCR beta libraries involved iRepertoire HTBI primers and Arm-PCR of CDR3 regions. One entry per CDR3 protein results from TCRdb running MiXCR on the multiplex PCR reads. This table holds approximately 400,000 distinct CDR3 sequences, around 20% found once. Time point given: persistent/refractory GD, antithyroid drugs over 5 years with positive TRAb. Making the TCR library involved RNA that had been extracted from PBMCs.

This sequence originates from a female donor with Graves disease. This sequence joins TRBV19 and TRBJ1-1; D is uncertain. The sample in question was peripheral blood mononuclear cells (PBMCs), obtained when the disease was refractory, from a patient treated with antithyroid drugs. CDR3 loop: CASSIDPAAEAFF. CDR3 nucleotides: TGTGCCAGTAGTATAGACCCAGCAGCTGAAGCTTTCTTT. The full variable domain, with the rest looked up from reference TRBV19 and TRBJ1-1, is DGGITQSPKYLFRKEGQNVTLSCEQNLNHDAMYWYRQDPGQGLRLIYYSQIVNDFQKGDIAEGYSVSREKKESFPLTVTSAQKNPTAFYLCASSIDPAAEAFFGQGTRLTVV.